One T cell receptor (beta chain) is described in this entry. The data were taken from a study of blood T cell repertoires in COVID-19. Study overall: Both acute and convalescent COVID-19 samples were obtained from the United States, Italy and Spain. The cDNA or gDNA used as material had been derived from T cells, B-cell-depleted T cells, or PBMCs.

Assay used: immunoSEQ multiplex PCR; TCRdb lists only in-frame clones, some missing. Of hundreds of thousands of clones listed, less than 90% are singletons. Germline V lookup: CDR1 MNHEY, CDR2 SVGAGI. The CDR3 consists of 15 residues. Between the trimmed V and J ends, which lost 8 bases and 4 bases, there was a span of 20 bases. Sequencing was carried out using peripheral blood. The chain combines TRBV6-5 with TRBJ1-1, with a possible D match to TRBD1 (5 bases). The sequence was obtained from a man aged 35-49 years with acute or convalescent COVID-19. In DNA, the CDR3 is TGTGCCAGCGGGGCGGGCAGGGAGGTCGGCACTGAAGCTTTCTTT. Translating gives CASGAGREVGTEAFF.